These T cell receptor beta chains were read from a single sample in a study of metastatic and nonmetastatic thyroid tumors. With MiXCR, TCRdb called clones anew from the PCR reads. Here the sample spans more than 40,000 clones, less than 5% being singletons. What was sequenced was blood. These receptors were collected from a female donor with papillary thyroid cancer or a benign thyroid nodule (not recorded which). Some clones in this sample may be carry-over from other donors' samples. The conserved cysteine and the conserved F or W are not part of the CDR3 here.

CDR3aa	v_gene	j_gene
SARGGGRAGAKNIQY	TRBV20-1	TRBJ2-4
AWSFRSFRDFSQPQH	TRBV30	TRBJ1-5
ASSQEGHMNTEAF	TRBV13	TRBJ1-1
ASATWSASGIFTDTQY	TRBV27	TRBJ2-3
SARTRPAGSVTGELI	TRBV20-1	TRBJ2-2
ASSLIAGGSRELF	TRBV12-3/TRBV12-4	TRBJ2-2
ASSEAVGTGADTQY	TRBV6-1	TRBJ2-3
ASSELESSTDTQY	TRBV6-1	TRBJ2-3
ASSFEQDTEAF	TRBV28	TRBJ1-1
ATSGAAQEGGEKLF	TRBV24-1	TRBJ1-4
SAEGQGIGNTIY	TRBV20-1	TRBJ1-3
ASSVAPGVGDTQY	TRBV9	TRBJ2-3
ASTRGTQY	TRBV2	TRBJ2-3
ASSQLVEVGEQY	TRBV5-1	TRBJ2-7
ASSSGHKDTEAF	TRBV5-1	TRBJ1-1
AWSTGSPNEKLF	TRBV30	TRBJ1-4
ASSLSGELF	TRBV13	TRBJ2-2
ASRSTGGTRGYT	TRBV6-1	TRBJ1-2
ASSFMRYNEQF	TRBV12-3/TRBV12-4	TRBJ2-1
ASSYGTSGYNEQF	TRBV6-1	TRBJ2-1
ASSYAGGIAKNIQY	TRBV7-2	TRBJ2-4
ASTRQGANEKLF	TRBV19	TRBJ1-4
ASSIFSDGGAF	TRBV19	TRBJ1-1
ASSPGGGAQY	TRBV11-2	TRBJ2-5
ASSLSYNEQF	TRBV12-3/TRBV12-4	TRBJ2-1
ASSRDGTYT	TRBV28	TRBJ1-2
ASSLQNTGELF	TRBV12-3/TRBV12-4	TRBJ2-2
ASSPLARSTDTQY	TRBV6-1	TRBJ2-3
ASSTRRAGSYNEQF	TRBV27	TRBJ2-1
STSSASRTDAQY	TRBV15	TRBJ2-3
ASSNGTSNEQF	TRBV6-4	TRBJ2-1
ATSDFLYMQY	TRBV24-1	TRBJ2-3
ASSVGLKNEQF	TRBV11-2	TRBJ2-1
ARNGTSGRARNEQF	TRBV27	TRBJ2-1
ASSPLGQGNTEAF	TRBV6-1	TRBJ1-1
ASSSRQATDTQY	TRBV12-3/TRBV12-4	TRBJ2-3
ASSVGLGGGTYEQY	TRBV9	TRBJ2-7
ASAGSTSEEQY	TRBV12-5	TRBJ2-7
ASSRQGNYGYT	TRBV18	TRBJ1-2
ASSEYRGSAQY	TRBV6-4	TRBJ2-3
ASSSTSGSFYEQY	TRBV6-1	TRBJ2-7
ASSIDTTGGYYNSPLH	TRBV19	TRBJ1-6
ASSPGRGANTGELF	TRBV5-1	TRBJ2-2
ASSPQGPGNTIY	TRBV9	TRBJ1-3
SATPRGTDYEQY	TRBV20-1	TRBJ2-7
ASIYSKETQY	TRBV6-5	TRBJ2-5
ASYSGYGNSPLH	TRBV27	TRBJ1-6